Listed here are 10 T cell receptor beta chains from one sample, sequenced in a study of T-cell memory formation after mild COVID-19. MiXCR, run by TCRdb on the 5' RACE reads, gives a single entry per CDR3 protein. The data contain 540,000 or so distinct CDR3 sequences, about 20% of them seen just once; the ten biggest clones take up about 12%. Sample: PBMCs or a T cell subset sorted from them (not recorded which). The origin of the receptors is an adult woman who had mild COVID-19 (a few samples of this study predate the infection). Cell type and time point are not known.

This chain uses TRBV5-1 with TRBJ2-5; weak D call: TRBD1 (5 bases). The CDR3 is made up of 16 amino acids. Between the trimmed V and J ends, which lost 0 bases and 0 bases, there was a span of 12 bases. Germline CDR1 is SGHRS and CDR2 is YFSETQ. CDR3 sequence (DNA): TGCGCCAGCAGCTTGGGTTTCGACAGCTACCAAGAGACCCAGTACTTC. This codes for CASSLGFDSYQETQYF. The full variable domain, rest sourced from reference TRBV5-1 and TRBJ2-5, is KAGVTQTPRYLIKTRGQQVTLSCSPISGHRSVSWYQQTPGQGLQFLFEYFSETQRNKGNFPGRFSGRQFSNSRSEMNVSTLELGDSALYLCASSLGFDSYQETQYFGPGTRLLVL.

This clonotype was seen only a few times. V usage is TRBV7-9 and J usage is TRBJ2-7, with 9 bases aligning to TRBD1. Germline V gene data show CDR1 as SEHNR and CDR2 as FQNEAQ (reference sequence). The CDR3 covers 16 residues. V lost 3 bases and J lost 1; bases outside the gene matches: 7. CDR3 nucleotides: TGTGCCAGCAGCTTCGGCCTGACAGGGGGATCCTACGAGCAGTACTTC. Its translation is CASSFGLTGGSYEQYF.

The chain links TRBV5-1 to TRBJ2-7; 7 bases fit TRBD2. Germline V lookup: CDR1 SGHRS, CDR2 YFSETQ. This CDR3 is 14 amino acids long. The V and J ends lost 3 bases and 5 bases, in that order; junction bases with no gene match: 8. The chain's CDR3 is CASSSRATSDEQYF. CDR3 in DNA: TGCGCCAGCAGCTCCCGAGCCACTAGCGACGAGCAGTACTTC.

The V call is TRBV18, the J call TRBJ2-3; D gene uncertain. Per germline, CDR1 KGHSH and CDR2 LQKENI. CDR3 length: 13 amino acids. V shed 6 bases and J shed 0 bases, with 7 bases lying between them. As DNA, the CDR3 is TGTGCCAGCTCGTCGGACAGCACAGATACGCAGTATTTT. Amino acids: CASSSDSTDTQYF.

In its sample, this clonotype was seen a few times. The CDR3 is CASSPHSGRGYDGQYF. Here the CDR3 DNA reads TGTGCCAGCAGTCCACATAGCGGGAGGGGATACGACGGGCAGTACTTC. This chain connects TRBV6-5 to TRBJ2-7; TRBD2 matches 11 bases. CDR3 length equals 16 residues. Germline assignment: CDR1 MNHEY and CDR2 SVGAGI. The V gene end was trimmed by 5 bases and the J gene end by 9 bases; junction bases not matched to a gene: 15.

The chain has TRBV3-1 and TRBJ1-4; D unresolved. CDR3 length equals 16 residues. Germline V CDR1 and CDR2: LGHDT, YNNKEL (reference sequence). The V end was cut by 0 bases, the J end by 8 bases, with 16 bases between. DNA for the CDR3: TGTGCCAGCAGCCAAGATCAGGTGGTAACTAGGGAAAAACTGTTTTTT. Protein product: CASSQDQVVTREKLFF. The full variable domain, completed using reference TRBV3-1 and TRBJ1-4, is DTAVSQTPKYLVTQMGNDKSIKCEQNLGHDTMYWYKQDSKKFLKIMFSYNNKELIINETVPNRFSPKSPDKAHLNLHINSLELGDSAVYFCASSQDQVVTREKLFFGSGTQLSVL.

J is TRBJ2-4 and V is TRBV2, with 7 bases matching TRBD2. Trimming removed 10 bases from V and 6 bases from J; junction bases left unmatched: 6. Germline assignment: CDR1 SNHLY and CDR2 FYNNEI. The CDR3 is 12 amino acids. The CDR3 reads CAIRPGGNIQYF. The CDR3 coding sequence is TGTGCCATAAGGCCGGGGGGAAACATTCAGTACTTC.

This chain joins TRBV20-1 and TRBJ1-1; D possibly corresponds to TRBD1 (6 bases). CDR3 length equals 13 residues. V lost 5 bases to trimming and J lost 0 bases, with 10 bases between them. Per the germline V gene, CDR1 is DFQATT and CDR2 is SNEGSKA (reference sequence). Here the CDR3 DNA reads TGCAGTGCTCGACAGGATATGAACACTGAAGCTTTCTTT. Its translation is CSARQDMNTEAFF.

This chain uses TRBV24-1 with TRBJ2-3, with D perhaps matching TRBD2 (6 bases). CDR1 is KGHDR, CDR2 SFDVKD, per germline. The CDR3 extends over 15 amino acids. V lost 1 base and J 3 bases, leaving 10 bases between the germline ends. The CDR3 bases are TGTGCCACCAGTGATTTTCGGGACTCGACAGATACGCAGTATTTT. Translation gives CATSDFRDSTDTQYF.

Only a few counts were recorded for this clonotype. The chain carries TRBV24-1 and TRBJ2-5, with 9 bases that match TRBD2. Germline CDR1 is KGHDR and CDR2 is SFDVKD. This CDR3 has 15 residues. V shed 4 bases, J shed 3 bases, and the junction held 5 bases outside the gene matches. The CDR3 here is CATSERLAGKETQYF. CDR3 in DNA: TGTGCCACCAGTGAAAGGCTAGCGGGGAAAGAGACCCAGTACTTC.